The entry below gives a single TCR beta chain sequence along with its context. In its sample, this clone was seen a few times. Its binding antigen is unknown. No much larger clonotype is one base removed from it; base qualities were not supplied. The library was obtained by the immunoSEQ multiplex PCR assay. The clones in this table, taken by TCRdb from immuneACCESS, are in-frame only. Not every clone is retained; where verified, under half of the shortfall comes from an unresolved V gene, and the cause of the rest is unknown. The sample table contains around 33,000 clones; only one count was recorded for roughly 87% of them. The top ten hold 6% to 9% of the sample. Compared with germline, V lacks 8 bases and J lacks 3 bases; bases without a gene match: 2. The germline V gene sets CDR1 to MGHDK and CDR2 to SYGVNS. The CDR3 sequence holds 12 residues, the cysteine and phenylalanine included. Only the CDR3 part of the read is kept: 36 bases, read in frame from the first base.

This sample is part of a study of T cell changes during pregnancy in multiple sclerosis (dated by TCRdb to 2018 to 2020). As for the study more broadly: Changes in the T cell repertoire over the course of pregnancy were examined in this study in women with multiple sclerosis.

This specimen was CD8+ T cells from peripheral blood mononuclear cells, taken before pregnancy. The clonotype comes from a female donor with multiple sclerosis, enrolled in a pregnancy study. The chain employs TRBV25-1 and TRBJ1-1, with 8 bases in between that match TRBD1. In nucleotides, the sequence is TGTGCCAGCGGACAGGGCTACACTGAAGCTTTCTTT. Its amino acids are CASGQGYTEAFF.